This T cell receptor beta chain was documented in a study of T-cell memory formation after mild COVID-19. Overall study: The two donors had largely donor-specific TCR clusters. Study-wide findings and caveats: Contracting clones from day 15 to 85 had balanced CD4/CD8; later expanders favoured CD4+. Day 37-peaking second-wave clones had unconfirmed SARS-CoV-2 specificity.

Remarks on this clonotype: What it recognizes is unknown.

Constant-segment-primed 5'RACE gave TCR alpha and TCR beta cDNA libraries with sample barcodes and UMIs. TCRdb reanalysed the 5' RACE reads using MiXCR and keeps one entry per CDR3 protein. In the table there are approximately 350,000 distinct CDR3 sequences, roughly 13% of which are singletons. The specimen was PBMCs or a T cell subset sorted from them (not recorded which). The sequence was obtained from a man between 18 and 35 years old who had mild COVID-19 (a few samples of this study predate the infection). Cell type and time point are not known.

The CDR3 nucleotides read TGCGCCAGCAGCCAAGGGGCGGCAGTACCTAGCGGAAGACCCCACTACGAGCAGTACTTC. Protein sequence: CASSQGAAVPSGRPHYEQYF. This rearrangement joins TRBV4-1 to TRBJ2-7; TRBD2 matches 7 bases. Trimming at V came to 1 base and at J to 3 bases, leaving 21 bases not matched to a gene. The CDR3 has 20 residues. Germline V gives CDR1 MGHRA, CDR2 YSYEKL.